This T cell receptor (beta chain) was identified in a study of CD8+ T cells in alopecia areata. It was cDNA, reverse transcribed from extracted RNA, that served as the sequencing template. Data came from immunoSEQ multiplex PCR; TCRdb stores just in-frame clones and leaves some out. Of about 180,000 clones in the sample, 50% to 75% were seen once. Worth noting for this clone: Its target is not known. A much bigger clone sits one base away, suggesting this may be a read error. Other DNA sequences from this sample encode an identical CDR3 as well.

The CDR3 runs 15 residues. Between the trimmed V and J ends, which lost 0 bases and 3 bases, there was a span of 9 bases. Germline CDR1 reads LNHNV; CDR2 reads YYDKDF (reference sequence). General study points: Besides other cells, scalp samples also yield sequences of resident alphabeta T cells from normal skin.

The starting material was CD4+ T cells sorted from blood, obtained at week 0. The chain is built from TRBV15 and TRBJ1-5; no clear D gene. The TCR comes from a human donor with alopecia areata. DNA for the CDR3: TGTGCCACCAGCAGAGATGGGATTGACAATCAGCCCCAGCATTTT. Its translation: CATSRDGIDNQPQHF. The whole variable domain, remainder taken from reference TRBV15 and TRBJ1-5, is DAMVIQNPRYQVTQFGKPVTLSCSQTLNHNVMYWYQQKSSQAPKLLFHYYDKDFNNEADTPDNFQSRRPNTSFCFLDIRSPGLGDTAMYLCATSRDGIDNQPQHFGDGTRLSIL.